This T cell receptor (beta chain) derives from a study of CD8 T cells in Susac syndrome. cDNA came from about 0.5 to 1 ug RNA primed by random hexamers. TCRdb redid the calling of the immunoSEQ multiplex PCR reads with MiXCR, one entry per CDR3 protein. This table holds a few hundred thousand distinct CDR3 sequences, over 85% found once. The germline V gene has CDR1 MGHRA and CDR2 YSYEKL. The junction had 7 bases not matched to a gene; V was cut back by 8 bases and J by 1 base. This CDR3 spans 16 amino acids. TCR beta from blood CD8+ and CD4+ T cells was sequenced. This clonotype was observed a single time.

This rearrangement joins TRBV4-1 to TRBJ2-4; 11 nucleotides align to TRBD1. Sequencing was done on a sample of CD4+ T cells from PBMCs. The TCR was taken from a human donor with multiple sclerosis. CDR3 bases: TGCGCCAGCGCTTCGGGACAGGGGGTTGCCAAAAACATTCAGTACTTC. This codes for CASASGQGVAKNIQYF.